Shown below are 14 T cell receptor beta chains from a single sample sequenced in a study of T cells in Graves' hyperthyroidism and ophthalmopathy. Regions amplified from RNA transcripts were the TCR beta CDR3 regions. First-round RT-PCR of the TCR CDR3 relied on the HTBI primer set. TCRdb reprocessed the multiplex PCR reads via MiXCR and lists one record per CDR3 protein. The top ten hold around 23% of the sample, which has around 340,000 distinct CDR3 sequences, 14% seen once. The sample consisted of blood. These receptors were taken from a woman aged 25 to 39 with Graves' hyperthyroidism.

The rearrangement joins TRBV20-1 to TRBJ2-7, with TRBD2 as a possible D gene (6 bases). The CDR3 is 13 residues long. V lost 3 bases, J lost 0 bases, and 9 bases lay in between. Per the germline V gene, CDR1 is DFQATT and CDR2 is SNEGSKA (reference sequence). CDR3 bases: TGCAGTGCTAGCGGGACTTTCTCCTACGAGCAGTACTTC. Residues: CSASGTFSYEQYF.

This clonotype was seen a handful of times. The CDR3 loop is CASILQGGGNTIYF. CDR3 sequence (DNA): TGTGCCAGCATCCTACAGGGGGGAGGAAACACCATATATTTT. The V and J genes are TRBV6-1 and TRBJ1-3; 8 nucleotides agree with TRBD1. The junction had 6 bases not matched to a gene; V was cut back by 7 bases and J by 4 bases. The CDR3 is 14 amino acids. Germline V gives CDR1 MNHNS, CDR2 SASEGT.

In its sample, this clonotype was seen many times. The chain uses TRBV11-1 and TRBJ2-7; no clear D. V was pared by 5 bases and J by 3 bases, with 20 bases between. CDR1 and CDR2 from the germline V gene are SGHAT and FQDESV (reference sequence). The CDR3 runs 16 residues. CDR3 loop: CASSQRAIRGNYEQYF. CDR3 coding DNA: TGTGCCAGCAGCCAAAGGGCCATTCGAGGAAACTACGAGCAGTACTTC.

In its sample, this clonotype was seen many times. This chain links TRBV15 with TRBJ2-5, with D possibly matching TRBD1 (6 bases). Trimming pared 6 bases from V and 5 bases from J, leaving 25 bases between. The CDR3 extends over 17 amino acids. Looked up from germline, CDR1 is LNHNV and CDR2 is YYDKDF (reference sequence). For the CDR3, the DNA is TGTGCCACCAGAGGGCTTGCTGGGGGCCTTTATTCGGAGACCCAGTACTTC. Its translation: CATRGLAGGLYSETQYF. The complete variable domain, with remaining parts taken from reference TRBV15 and TRBJ2-5, reads DAMVIQNPRYQVTQFGKPVTLSCSQTLNHNVMYWYQQKSSQAPKLLFHYYDKDFNNEADTPDNFQSRRPNTSFCFLDIRSPGLGDTAMYLCATRGLAGGLYSETQYFGPGTRLLVL.

This clonotype was recorded many times. This sequence joins TRBV7-3 and TRBJ2-3; D call uncertain. There are 13 residues in the CDR3. Trimming stripped 5 bases from V and 3 bases from J, with 9 bases between. Germline CDR1 reads SGHTA; CDR2 reads FQGTGA. CDR3 sequence: CASSQWDTDTQYF. CDR3 in DNA: TGTGCCAGCAGCCAATGGGATACAGATACGCAGTATTTT.

The V and J genes are TRBV28 and TRBJ2-5; 10 bases fit TRBD2. Germline lookup yields CDR1 MDHEN and CDR2 SYDVKM. This CDR3 has 18 amino acids. V lost 5 bases, J lost 5 bases, and 17 bases stayed unmatched. The DNA of the CDR3 is TGTGCCAGCAGTCACCAGACTAGCGGGTGGATAGGGGGCGAGACCCAGTACTTC. Translating gives CASSHQTSGWIGGETQYF.

This clonotype was observed at least ten times. The rearrangement joins TRBV20-1 to TRBJ1-2; unclear D gene. Trimming took 0 bases from V and 11 from J, leaving 19 bases between them. The germline V gene has CDR1 DFQATT and CDR2 SNEGSKA (reference sequence). CDR3 length equals 14 residues. CDR3 protein: CSARDRQFGVRYTF. CDR3 nucleotide sequence: TGCAGTGCTAGAGATCGTCAATTCGGGGTCAGATACACCTTC.

With respect to this clonotype: The junction departs from the called germline gene at one end, perhaps through a read error. This chain connects TRBV11-2 to TRBJ2-3; D gene unclear. The CDR3 is made up of 12 amino acids. CDR1 is SGHAT, CDR2 FQNNGV, per germline. The CDR3 bases are TGTGCCAGCAGGCCATCCACAGATAGGCAGTATTTT. This gives the protein CASRPSTDRQYF.

The chain has TRBV6-1 and TRBJ2-7; D is undetermined. Germline assignment: CDR1 MNHNS and CDR2 SASEGT. This CDR3 spans 15 amino acids. V shed 1 base and J shed 1 base, with 11 bases lying between them. CDR3 residues: CASSEGPTPSYEQYF. The CDR3, as DNA: TGTGCCAGCAGTGAAGGGCCAACGCCTTCCTACGAGCAGTACTTC.

This clonotype was found many times. The rearrangement joins TRBV29-1 to TRBJ1-2, with 10 positions matching TRBD1. Germline V lookup: CDR1 SQVTM, CDR2 ANQGSEA. Losses at the gene ends were 7 bases for V and 9 bases for J; bases not matched to a gene: 11. CDR3 size: 13 residues. The CDR3: CSAITGTGVSYTF. The CDR3 region has the DNA TGCAGCGCAATAACCGGGACAGGGGTCAGCTACACCTTC.

This clonotype was observed many times. This chain joins TRBV20-1 and TRBJ2-5, with 7 bases aligning to TRBD2. Germline lookup yields CDR1 DFQATT and CDR2 SNEGSKA (reference sequence). The J segment lost 4 bases and the V segment lost 3 bases, leaving 11 bases of the junction unmatched. The CDR3 has 15 amino acids. The CDR3 DNA is TGCAGTGCTAGTCAACCCGTGGCTAGCGGAGAGACCCAGTACTTC. Translated: CSASQPVASGETQYF.

This clonotype has ten or more counts. The rearrangement joins TRBV20-1 to TRBJ2-7; TRBD1 matches 8 bases. The V and J ends lost 8 bases and 4 bases, in that order; junction bases with no gene match: 16. CDR1 is DFQATT, CDR2 SNEGSKA, per germline (reference sequence). The CDR3 consists of 15 residues. CDR3: CSLNQGQVLDYEQYF. The CDR3 nucleotides are TGCAGTTTGAACCAGGGACAGGTTCTAGATTACGAGCAGTACTTC.

A remark on this clonotype: This may arise from a read error, as a much more abundant clone is one base away. The CDR3 nucleotides read TGTGCCATCAGGGGGAATAATGAAAAACTGGTTTTT. This encodes CAIRGNNEKLVF. This sequence joins TRBV13 and TRBJ1-4; 7 positions agree with TRBD1. The CDR3 extends over 12 amino acids. CDR1 is PRHDT and CDR2 is FYEKMQ in the germline V gene (reference sequence). Filled out from reference TRBV13 and TRBJ1-4, the complete variable domain reads AAGVIQSPRHLIKEKRETATLKCYPIPRHDTVYWYQQGPGQDPQFLISFYEKMQSDKGSIPDRFSAQQFSDYHSELNMSSLELGDSALYFCAIRGNNEKLVFGSGTQLSVL.

This clonotype was counted only a few times. The V and J genes are TRBV6-2 or TRBV6-3 and TRBJ1-5, with unresolved D. The CDR3 contains 12 residues. CDR1 and CDR2 (germline): MNHEY, SVGEGT. V lost 5 bases and J lost 3, with 5 bases in between. The CDR3 DNA reads TGTGCCAGCAGTGCCTCCAATCAGCCCCAGCATTTT. Translating gives CASSASNQPQHF.